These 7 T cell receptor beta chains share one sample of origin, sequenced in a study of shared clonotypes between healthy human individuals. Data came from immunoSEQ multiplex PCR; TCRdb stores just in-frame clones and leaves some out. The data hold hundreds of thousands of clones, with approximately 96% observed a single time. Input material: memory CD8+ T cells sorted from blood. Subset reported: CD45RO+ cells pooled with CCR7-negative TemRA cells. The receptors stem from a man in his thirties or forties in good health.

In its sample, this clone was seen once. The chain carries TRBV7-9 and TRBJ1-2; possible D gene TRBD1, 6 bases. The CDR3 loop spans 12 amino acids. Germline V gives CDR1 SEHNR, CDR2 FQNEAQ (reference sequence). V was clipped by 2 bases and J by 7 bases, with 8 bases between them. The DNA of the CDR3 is TGTGCCAGCAGCTTACAGGGGTTTGGCTACACCTTC. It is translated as CASSLQGFGYTF.

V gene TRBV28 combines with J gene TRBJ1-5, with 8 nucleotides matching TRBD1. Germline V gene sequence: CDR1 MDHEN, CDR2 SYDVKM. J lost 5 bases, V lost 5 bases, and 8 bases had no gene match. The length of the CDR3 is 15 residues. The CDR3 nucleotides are TGTGCCAGCAGTAGCCCGGGACAGGCTTATCAGCCCCAGCATTTT. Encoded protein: CASSSPGQAYQPQHF.

Here the CDR3 DNA reads TGTGCCAGCAGCTTAGGGGACAGGGCTAATGAAAAACTGTTTTTT. It encodes CASSLGDRANEKLFF. The genes are TRBV7-9 and TRBJ1-4, with TRBD1 identical over 9 bases. The CDR3 has 15 residues. After removal of 1 base from V and 3 bases from J, the junction contained 0 bases not matched to a gene. The V gene's germline CDR1 is SEHNR and CDR2 FQNEAQ (reference sequence).

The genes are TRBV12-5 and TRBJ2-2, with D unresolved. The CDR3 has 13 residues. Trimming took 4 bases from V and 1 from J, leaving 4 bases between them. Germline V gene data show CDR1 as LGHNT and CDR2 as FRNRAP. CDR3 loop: CASGSRNTGELFF. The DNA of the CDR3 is TGTGCTAGTGGTTCCAGGAACACCGGGGAGCTGTTTTTT. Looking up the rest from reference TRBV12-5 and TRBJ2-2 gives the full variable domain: DARVTQTPRHKVTEMGQEVTMRCQPILGHNTVFWYRQTMMQGLELLAYFRNRAPLDDSGMPKDRFSAEMPDATLATLKIQPSEPRDSAVYFCASGSRNTGELFFGEGSRLTVL.

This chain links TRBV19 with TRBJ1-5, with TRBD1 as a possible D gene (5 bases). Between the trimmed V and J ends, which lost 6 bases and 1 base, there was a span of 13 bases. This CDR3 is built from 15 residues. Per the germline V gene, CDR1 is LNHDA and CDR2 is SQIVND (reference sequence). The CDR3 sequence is CASSLGGYSNQPQHF. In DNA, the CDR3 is TGTGCCAGTAGCCTCGGGGGGTACAGCAATCAGCCCCAGCATTTT.

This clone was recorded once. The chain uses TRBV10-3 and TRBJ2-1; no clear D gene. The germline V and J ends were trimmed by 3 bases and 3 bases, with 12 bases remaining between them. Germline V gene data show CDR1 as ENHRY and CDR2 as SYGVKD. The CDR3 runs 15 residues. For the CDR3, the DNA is TGTGCCATCAGTGAAGTCAGCATCGGCTACAATGAGCAGTTCTTC. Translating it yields CAISEVSIGYNEQFF.

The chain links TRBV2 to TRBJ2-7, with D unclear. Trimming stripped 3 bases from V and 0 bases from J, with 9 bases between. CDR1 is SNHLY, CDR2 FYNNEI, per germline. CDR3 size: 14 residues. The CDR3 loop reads CASSDPRTSYEQYF. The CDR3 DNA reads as TGTGCCAGCAGTGATCCCCGGACCTCCTACGAGCAGTACTTC.